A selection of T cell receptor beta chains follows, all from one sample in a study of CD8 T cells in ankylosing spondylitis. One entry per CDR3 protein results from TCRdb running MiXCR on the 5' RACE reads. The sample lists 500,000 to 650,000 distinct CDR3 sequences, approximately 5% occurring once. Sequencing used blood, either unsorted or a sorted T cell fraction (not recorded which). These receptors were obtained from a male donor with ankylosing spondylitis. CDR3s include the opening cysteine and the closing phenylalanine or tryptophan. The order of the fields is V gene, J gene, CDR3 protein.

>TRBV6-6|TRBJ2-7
CASSQGPLNEQYF
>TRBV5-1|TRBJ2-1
CASSLQGQGSEQFF
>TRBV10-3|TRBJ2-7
CAIGAVGVYEQYF
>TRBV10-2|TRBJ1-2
CASSRAAREGYTF
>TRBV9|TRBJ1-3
CASGTGTGVFGNTIYF
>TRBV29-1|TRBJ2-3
CSGYVAVTDTQYF
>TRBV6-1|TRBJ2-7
CASSPLYRGEMQEQYF
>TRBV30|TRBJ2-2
CAFNNNSDGELFF
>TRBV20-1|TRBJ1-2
CSADRDPGDGYTF
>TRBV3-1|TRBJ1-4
CASSQVSEKLFF
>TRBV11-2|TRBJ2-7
CASSLALHEQYF
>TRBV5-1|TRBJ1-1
CASSLNRVTEAFF
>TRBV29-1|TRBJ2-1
CSVDVVGGDEQFF
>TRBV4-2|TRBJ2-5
CASSQETRGARETQYF
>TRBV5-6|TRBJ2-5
CASSAWQGKETQYF
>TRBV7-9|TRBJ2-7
CASSRDGEKYYEQYF
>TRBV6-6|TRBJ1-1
CASRRDRPEAFF
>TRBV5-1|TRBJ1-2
CASSLEGGHHPGGYTF
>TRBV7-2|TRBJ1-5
CASSPSPGNQPQHF
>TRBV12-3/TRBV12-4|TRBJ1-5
CASSTTTDQPQHF
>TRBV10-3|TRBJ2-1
CAIKMGGASYNEQFF
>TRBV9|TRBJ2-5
CASSRSGGQETQYF
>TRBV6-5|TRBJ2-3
CASSYMRGGTDTQYF
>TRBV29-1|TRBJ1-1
CSANFWGISAEAFF
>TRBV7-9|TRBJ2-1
CASSSNMASGAPSQFF
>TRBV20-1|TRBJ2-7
CSARRDSLTTYEQYF
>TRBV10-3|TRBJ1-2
CAISDIRGTGQFNYGYTF
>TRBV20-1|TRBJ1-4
CSASRQGMEKLFF
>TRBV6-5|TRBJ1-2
CASSYYDRPNYGYTF
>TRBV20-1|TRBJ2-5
CSASQEGGETQYF
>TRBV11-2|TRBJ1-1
CASSLRWENTEAFF
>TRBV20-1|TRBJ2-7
CSAKRPGAKNEQYF
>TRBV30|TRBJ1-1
CAWRNSANTEAFF
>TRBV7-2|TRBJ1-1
CASSLSGRNTEAFF
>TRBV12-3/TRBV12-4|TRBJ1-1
CASRSGRFNTEAFF
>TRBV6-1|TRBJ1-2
CASSKLQGISGGYTF
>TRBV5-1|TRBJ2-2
CASSFAGQGETGELFF
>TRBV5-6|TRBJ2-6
CASRTSGANVLTF
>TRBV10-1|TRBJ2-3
CASSDETSTDTQYF
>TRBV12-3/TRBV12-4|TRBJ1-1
CASSSPGRRGPEAFF
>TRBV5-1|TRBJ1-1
CASSFEGVNTEAFF
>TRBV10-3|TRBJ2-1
CAITAGSSYNEQFF
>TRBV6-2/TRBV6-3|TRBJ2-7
CASSPLRLAVYEQYF
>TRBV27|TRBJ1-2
CASSQILGTGPYGYTF
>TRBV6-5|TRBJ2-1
CASSYAGQGHYNEQFF